The source of this T cell receptor (beta chain) is a study of blood T cells in healthy people across ages. A second PCR of 7 to 11 cycles used a sample-barcoded 5' primer and a J-beta primer mix. MiXCR, run by TCRdb on the 5' RACE reads, gives a single entry per CDR3 protein. The sample consists of roughly 1.7 million distinct CDR3 sequences, almost 35% of them appearing once. A minimum of 7 million PBMCs was isolated per sample. This clonotype was seen a few times. CDR3 length equals 16 residues. V shed 2 bases and J shed 5 bases, with 16 bases lying between them. Per germline, CDR1 KGHDR and CDR2 SFDVKD.

The chain combines TRBV24-1 with TRBJ2-3; no clear D gene. This clonotype was obtained from a woman aged 25-40 years in good health. Material for sequencing was blood. The DNA of the CDR3 is TGTGCCACCAGTGATTCCAAGGCGGCAGAGATAGATACGCAGTATTTT. This codes for CATSDSKAAEIDTQYF.